Listed here are 32 T cell receptor beta chains from one sample, sequenced in a study of beta chain features in type 1 diabetes (dated by TCRdb to the late 2010s). Paper-wide results and their limitations: In all four CD4+ subsets, TCRB CDR3 length was moderately but significantly shorter in type 1 diabetes patients.

For these receptors, no antigen is known. Libraries were built with the immunoSEQ multiplex PCR assay. The High Capacity cDNA Reverse Transcription Kit was used to reverse transcribe all of the isolated RNA, meaning that expressed TCRB transcripts were what got sequenced. TCRdb retrieved this table from immuneACCESS and kept in-frame rearrangements only. Not all clones are present; in checked studies, unresolved V genes account for under half, and no reason is known for the remainder. This sample gives some 700,000 clones in total; 10% to 15% of them show up just once. The ten biggest clones cover less than 0.025% of the sample. The sample was naive CD4+ T cells from blood. The sample's cell subset or site label, decoded: true naive CD4+ T cells. The receptors shown here come from a man aged 18 to 30 with type 1 diabetes.

The CDR3 loop reads CASSTGSGETQYF. CDR3 DNA sequence: TGTGCCAGTAGTACCGGGAGCGGAGAGACCCAGTACTTC. The gene calls are TRBV19 and TRBJ2-5; D possibly corresponds to TRBD2 (6 bases). The CDR3 extends over 13 amino acids. Deletions cut 4 bases from V and 4 bases from J, with 10 bases between. Germline values: CDR1 LNHDA, CDR2 SQIVND (reference sequence).

This clone has a handful of counts. The chain has TRBV19 and TRBJ2-1; 11 bases align to TRBD2. Germline V gene sequence: CDR1 LNHDA, CDR2 SQIVND (reference sequence). Germline trimming cut 6 bases from V and 10 bases from J; bases unmatched to any gene: 14. This CDR3 comprises 16 residues. DNA for the CDR3: TGTGCCAGTAGCCTACCTAGCGGGGGGCGAGGCAACGAGCAGTTCTTC. The encoded protein is CASSLPSGGRGNEQFF.

V and J are TRBV28 and TRBJ1-1; the match to TRBD1 covers 8 bases. V lost 8 bases and J lost 6; bases outside the gene matches: 11. The germline V gene has CDR1 MDHEN and CDR2 SYDVKM. This CDR3 is 14 amino acids long. The CDR3 DNA is TGTGCCAGCCAGCCGGGACAGGCGGTCCCTGAAGCTTTCTTT. This codes for CASQPGQAVPEAFF.

This clone was counted a few times. The chain couples TRBV11-2 to TRBJ2-1; TRBD1 might be the D (5 bases). This CDR3 spans 14 amino acids. Germline CDR1 is SGHAT and CDR2 is FQNNGV. Trimming pared 5 bases from V and 4 bases from J, leaving 12 bases between. DNA of the CDR3: TGTGCCAGCAGCCTCCGAGACAGATACAATGAGCAGTTCTTC. Protein sequence: CASSLRDRYNEQFF.

This clone was seen more than once but under ten times. V is TRBV6-6 and J is TRBJ1-6; D is unclear. Germline CDR1 and CDR2: MNHNY and SVGAGI (reference sequence). This CDR3 comprises 13 residues. Trimming shortened V by 7 bases and J by 9 bases, and 13 bases separated the two germline ends. The CDR3 sequence is CASKGPASSPLHF. Written as DNA, the CDR3 is TGTGCCAGCAAAGGACCAGCAAGTTCACCCCTCCACTTT.

The chain joins TRBV30 to TRBJ1-1; a possible D gene is TRBD1 (5 bases). With 4 bases removed from V and 6 bases from J, the gap between germline ends came to 9 bases. This CDR3 region has 11 residues. Germline values: CDR1 GTSNPN, CDR2 SVGIG (reference sequence). The CDR3 DNA is TGTGCCTGGACCCTGGGGCCTGAAGCTTTCTTT. Translating it yields CAWTLGPEAFF.

The CDR3 sequence: CAISVGAYEQYF. In DNA, the CDR3 is TGTGCCATCAGTGTAGGGGCCTACGAGCAGTACTTC. The chain links TRBV10-3 to TRBJ2-7, with D possibly TRBD1 on 5 matching bases. From germline, CDR1 is ENHRY and CDR2 SYGVKD. The CDR3 covers 12 residues. Trimming cost V 4 bases and J 2 bases, with 6 bases left between them.

This rearrangement joins TRBV2 to TRBJ1-1, with unresolved D. CDR3 length equals 15 residues. Trimming pared 0 bases from V and 5 bases from J, leaving 13 bases between. Germline lookup yields CDR1 SNHLY and CDR2 FYNNEI. In nucleotides, the CDR3 is TGTGCCAGCAGTGAAGCGTCATCGGGGAGGACTGAAGCTTTCTTT. As protein: CASSEASSGRTEAFF. Looking up the rest from reference TRBV2 and TRBJ1-1 gives the full variable domain: EPEVTQTPSHQVTQMGQEVILRCVPISNHLYFYWYRQILGQKVEFLVSFYNNEISEKSEIFDDQFSVERPDGSNFTLKIRSTKLEDSAMYFCASSEASSGRTEAFFGQGTRLTVV.

V is TRBV7-2 and J is TRBJ1-2; weak D call: TRBD1 (6 bases). The V gene's germline CDR1 is SGHTA and CDR2 FQGNSA. V was clipped by 3 bases and J by 6 bases, with 17 bases between them. The CDR3 has 15 residues. The CDR3 loop is CASSFEQGVVHGYTF. Here the CDR3 DNA reads TGTGCCAGCAGCTTCGAACAGGGCGTCGTTCATGGCTACACCTTC.

There are a few counts of this clone. The V and J genes are TRBV19 and TRBJ2-3; no definite D call. The germline CDR1 and CDR2 sequences are LNHDA and SQIVND (reference sequence). Trimming took 7 bases from V and 1 from J, leaving 9 bases between them. The CDR3 runs 13 residues. This CDR3 is CASTLAGTDTQYF. The CDR3 region has the DNA TGTGCCAGTACACTCGCCGGCACAGATACGCAGTATTTT.

This clone was detected only a few times. The gene calls are TRBV30 and TRBJ2-7; no clear D. The CDR3 has 11 amino acids. Germline V gene sequence: CDR1 GTSNPN, CDR2 SVGIG (reference sequence). V shed 0 bases and J shed 3 bases, with 3 bases lying between them. The CDR3 spells CAWSVIYEQYF. CDR3 DNA sequence: TGTGCCTGGAGTGTAATCTACGAGCAGTACTTC.

DNA for the CDR3: TGTGCCAGCAGTCAGATTCGGACCCCCCAGGGAAACTATGGCTACACCTTC. It specifies CASSQIRTPQGNYGYTF. The chain recombines TRBV27 with TRBJ1-2, with TRBD1 as a possible D gene (5 bases). Per the germline V gene, CDR1 is MNHEY and CDR2 is SMNVEV (reference sequence). This CDR3 region has 17 residues. With 5 bases removed from V and 2 bases from J, the gap between germline ends came to 21 bases.

The chain couples TRBV11-3 to TRBJ2-5; 7 bases are shared with TRBD1. This CDR3 is built from 14 residues. The V and J ends lost 5 bases and 5 bases, in that order; junction bases with no gene match: 8. Germline loops: CDR1 SGHNT, CDR2 YENEEA. The DNA for the CDR3 is TGTGCCAGCAGCCCCGGGACAGCCTGGGAGACCCAGTACTTC. Protein: CASSPGTAWETQYF.

The table lists this clone with a few counts. The chain uses TRBV6-5 and TRBJ2-7, with D perhaps TRBD2 (5 bases). In germline, CDR1 is MNHEY, CDR2 SVGAGI. This CDR3 has 15 amino acids. Trimming pared 2 bases from V and 2 bases from J, leaving 13 bases between. CDR3 sequence reads: CASSYLDGETYEQYF. CDR3 in DNA: TGTGCCAGCAGTTACCTGGACGGGGAAACCTACGAGCAGTACTTC.

The J gene is TRBJ2-1, the V gene TRBV25-1; D unclear. CDR1 is MGHDK and CDR2 is SYGVNS in the germline V gene. The V end lost 2 bases, the J end lost 10 bases, and 15 bases lay between the germline ends. The CDR3 has 14 amino acids. The CDR3 DNA reads as TGTGCCAGCAGTGAAGTCTCTCCCATGGGGGAGCAGTTCTTC. Translated: CASSEVSPMGEQFF.

In its sample, this clone was seen a few times. Different DNA sequences within this sample yield the same CDR3. The chain links TRBV7-2 to TRBJ1-5; D gene uncertain. Deletions cut 2 bases from V and 4 bases from J, with 3 bases between. The CDR3 consists of 12 residues. The germline V gene encodes CDR1 SGHTA and CDR2 FQGNSA. The CDR3 DNA follows: TGTGCCAGCAGCTTAAATAATCAGCCCCAGCATTTT. Translating it yields CASSLNNQPQHF.

This clone was seen a few times. The CDR3 reads CASSQERAIGQYF. For the CDR3, the DNA is TGTGCCAGCAGCCAAGAAAGGGCTATCGGGCAGTACTTC. This chain uses TRBV4-2 with TRBJ2-7; D gene ambiguous. The length of the CDR3 is 13 residues. Germline V gene data show CDR1 as LGHNA and CDR2 as YNFKEQ. Trimming removed 0 bases from V and 9 bases from J, with 12 bases in between.

This clone was found a few times. The CDR3 here is CAWVALTGNTEAFF. The CDR3 DNA reads TGTGCCTGGGTCGCCCTGACAGGGAACACTGAAGCTTTCTTT. This chain uses TRBV30 with TRBJ1-1; weak D call: TRBD1 (6 bases). The germline gives CDR1 GTSNPN, CDR2 SVGIG (reference sequence). The CDR3 is made up of 14 amino acids. The V end was cut by 5 bases, the J end by 1 base, with 14 bases between.

Only a few counts were recorded for this clone. The gene calls are TRBV15 and TRBJ2-1; D perhaps matches TRBD1 (5 bases). V was pared by 5 bases and J by 8 bases, with 13 bases between. The CDR3 spans 13 residues. Per the germline V gene, CDR1 is LNHNV and CDR2 is YYDKDF (reference sequence). CDR3 in amino acids: CATSLGQGDEQFF. CDR3 nucleotide sequence: TGTGCCACCAGCTTAGGTCAGGGCGATGAGCAGTTCTTC.

The chain carries TRBV6-6 and TRBJ1-2; maybe TRBD1 (6 bases). This CDR3 spans 11 amino acids. Per germline, CDR1 MNHNY and CDR2 SVGAGI (reference sequence). CDR3 sequence (DNA): TGTGTTGGACAGACTAACTATGGCTACACCTTC. It is translated as CVGQTNYGYTF.

The chain combines TRBV6-7 with TRBJ1-2; D remains unclear. TRBV6-7 is assigned to the ORF class and has an uncertain function. The CDR3 totals 14 residues. Trimming cost V 8 bases and J 2 bases, with 15 bases left between them. Here the CDR3 DNA reads TGTGCCAGCGGAGACGGCTATTTGAACTATGGCTACACCTTC. This gives the protein CASGDGYLNYGYTF.

This chain links TRBV15 with TRBJ2-7; 8 bases match TRBD1. CDR1 is LNHNV, CDR2 YYDKDF, per germline (reference sequence). With V trimmed by 5 bases and J by 2 bases, 11 bases remained unmatched. The CDR3 has 16 amino acids. The CDR3 protein is CATSSLGQGSTYEQYF. As DNA, the CDR3 is TGTGCCACCAGCTCACTCGGACAGGGAAGTACCTACGAGCAGTACTTC.

Of note for this clone: Its ends do not fully match the called genes, so a read error is possible. The chain employs TRBV7-7 and TRBJ2-5, with TRBD2 matching 8 bases. The CDR3 contains 16 residues. The germline V gene has CDR1 SSHAT and CDR2 FNYEAQ (reference sequence). Here the CDR3 reads CASSLALAAGDETQYF. Written as DNA, the CDR3 is TGTGCTAGCAGCTTAGCGCTGGCAGCGGGGGATGAGACCCAGTACTTC.

The chain recombines TRBV9 with TRBJ1-5, with no clear D. Trimming shortened V by 0 bases and J by 9 bases, and 10 bases separated the two germline ends. Germline V gives CDR1 SGDLS, CDR2 YYNGEE. The CDR3 consists of 13 residues. Here the CDR3 DNA reads TGTGCCAGCAGCGTAGAGTGGAGCGGGCCCCAGCATTTT. Protein sequence: CASSVEWSGPQHF.

This clone was recorded a few times. The J gene is TRBJ2-3, the V gene TRBV12-5; 9 bases line up with TRBD2. The length of the CDR3 is 18 residues. V shed 2 bases and J 4 bases; nucleotides not matched to a gene: 13. Looked up from germline, CDR1 is LGHNT and CDR2 is FRNRAP. CDR3 in DNA: TGTGCTAGTGGTTTGACCTTAGGCGGGGGGGCCGCTGCAGATACGCAGTATTTT. Its protein is CASGLTLGGGAAADTQYF.

In its sample, this clone was seen a few times. The J gene is TRBJ2-1, the V gene TRBV11-3; 8 nucleotides line up with TRBD1. Trimming took 4 bases from V and 2 from J; bases not matched to a gene: 4. In germline, CDR1 is SGHNT, CDR2 YENEEA. The CDR3 length is 15 residues. CDR3 DNA: TGTGCCAGCAGCTCACAGGGGGAGACCTACAATGAGCAGTTCTTC. Amino acid sequence: CASSSQGETYNEQFF.

V usage is TRBV13 and J usage is TRBJ2-5; no reliable D call. Trimming removed 0 bases at V and 2 bases at J, with 4 bases between. The V gene's germline CDR1 is PRHDT and CDR2 FYEKMQ (reference sequence). The CDR3 length is 13 residues. The CDR3 bases are TGTGCCAGCAGCTTAGGGCAGCAAGAGACCCAGTACTTC. Protein: CASSLGQQETQYF.

The rearrangement uses TRBV7-9 and TRBJ1-1, with D possibly matching TRBD1 (6 bases). Germline CDR1 SEHNR, CDR2 FQNEAQ (reference sequence). This CDR3 is 15 amino acids long. Trimming pared 1 base from V and 14 bases from J, leaving 23 bases between. The CDR3 reads CASSLEGVVLKGGFF. CDR3 DNA sequence: TGTGCCAGCAGCTTAGAGGGTGTTGTCTTAAAGGGGGGATTCTTT.

The chain is built from TRBV19 and TRBJ1-1; no definite D call. CDR1 and CDR2 from the germline V gene are LNHDA and SQIVND (reference sequence). V was cut by 6 bases and J by 1 base, with 12 bases left in between. The CDR3 is made up of 14 amino acids. CDR3 amino acids: CASRSLDRNTEAFF. The CDR3 DNA reads as TGTGCCAGTAGAAGCCTTGATCGGAACACTGAAGCTTTCTTT.

J is TRBJ1-2 and V is TRBV5-4; TRBD1 matches at 9 bases. V dropped 4 bases and J dropped 4; count of bases not matched to a gene: 2. The length of the CDR3 is 13 residues. Per germline, CDR1 SGHNT and CDR2 YYREEE (reference sequence). CDR3 nucleotides: TGTGCCAGCAGCGCGGGACAGGGCTATGGCTACACCTTC. The encoded protein is CASSAGQGYGYTF.

V and J are TRBV2 and TRBJ1-4; D might be TRBD1 (6 bases). Per germline, CDR1 SNHLY and CDR2 FYNNEI. Trimming left V 5 bases short and J 4 bases short, with 11 bases between. The CDR3 consists of 14 residues. This chain's CDR3 is CASSIQGINEKLFF. CDR3 sequence (DNA): TGTGCCAGCAGTATACAGGGCATTAATGAAAAACTGTTTTTT.

This clone has a handful of counts. V usage is TRBV9 and J usage is TRBJ1-2, with no clear D. The CDR3 is 12 residues long. V was clipped by 3 bases and J by 7 bases, with 10 bases between them. Germline values: CDR1 SGDLS, CDR2 YYNGEE. The CDR3 DNA reads TGTGCCAGCAGCGCCGAGATTTCTGGCTACACCTTC. Its translation is CASSAEISGYTF.